These 16 T cell receptor beta chains were all obtained from the same sample, sequenced in a study of vaccination effects on CD4 cells after COVID-19. Repertoires were generated with immunoSEQ multiplex PCR, while TCRdb's copy carries only in-frame clones and drops some. The sample consists of just under 45,000 clones, around 80% of them appearing once. These receptors lack a known antigen. Expansion with viral peptide pools was applied to antigen-specific CD4+ T cells by the ViraFEST assay prior to sequencing. Culture lasted about ten days before CD4+ T cell isolation. Vaccinated recipients, who were negative for nucleocapsid antibodies, had no history of SARS-CoV-2 infection. This specimen was CD4+ T cells from PBMCs cultured with SARS-CoV-2 spike peptides, taken before COVID-19 vaccination. These receptors were taken from a human donor who received a COVID-19 vaccine.

V gene TRBV4-1 combines with J gene TRBJ1-1, with a possible D match to TRBD1 (6 bases). The CDR3 is 15 amino acids. Looked up from germline, CDR1 is MGHRA and CDR2 is YSYEKL. The V end lost 3 bases, the J end lost 1 base, and 12 bases lay between the germline ends. The CDR3 protein is CASSHGDRTNTEAFF. CDR3 nucleotides: TGCGCCAGCAGCCACGGAGACAGGACGAACACTGAAGCTTTCTTT.

The genes are TRBV19 and TRBJ2-3; D gene uncertain. The CDR3 contains 15 residues. The germline V gene encodes CDR1 LNHDA and CDR2 SQIVND (reference sequence). V was shortened by 1 base and J by 4 bases, with 12 bases between the two germline ends. The DNA for the CDR3 is TGTGCCAGTAGTATAGGGGGTGTGAAGGCAGATACGCAGTATTTT. This translates into CASSIGGVKADTQYF.

J is TRBJ1-5 and V is TRBV28; D remains ambiguous. V was cut by 1 base and J by 6 bases, with 4 bases left in between. This CDR3 is 12 amino acids long. Germline V gene sequence: CDR1 MDHEN, CDR2 SYDVKM. Here the CDR3 reads CASSLFGQPQHF. The CDR3, as DNA: TGTGCCAGCAGTTTATTCGGTCAGCCCCAGCATTTT. The entire variable domain, with the rest obtained from reference TRBV28 and TRBJ1-5, is as follows: DVKVTQSSRYLVKRTGEKVFLECVQDMDHENMFWYRQDPGLGLRLIYFSYDVKMKEKGDIPEGYSVSREKKERFSLILESASTNQTSMYLCASSLFGQPQHFGDGTRLSIL.

The chain employs TRBV2 and TRBJ1-1; D gene unclear. The V and J ends lost 7 bases and 1 base respectively, with 4 bases between them. Germline V gene sequence: CDR1 SNHLY, CDR2 FYNNEI. There are 11 residues in the CDR3. The CDR3 DNA reads as TGTGCCAGCACTACGAACACTGAAGCTTTCTTT. Amino acid sequence: CASTTNTEAFF.

The sample holds a few counts of this clone. The chain recombines TRBV7-9 with TRBJ1-3; D might be TRBD1 (5 bases). Germline V CDR1 and CDR2: SEHNR, FQNEAQ (reference sequence). The CDR3 spans 17 residues. V lost 7 bases and J 0 bases, leaving 19 bases between the germline ends. Here the CDR3 DNA reads TGTGCCAGCAACTTCGAGAGGGGAAAGGGCTCTGGAAACACCATATATTTT. Its protein product is CASNFERGKGSGNTIYF.

This CDR3 reads CASSQRGAGNTGELFF. DNA of the CDR3: TGTGCCTCGTCCCAGCGGGGGGCCGGGAACACCGGGGAGCTGTTTTTT. The chain couples TRBV30 to TRBJ2-2, with 9 bases aligning to TRBD2. CDR1 is GTSNPN, CDR2 SVGIG, per germline (reference sequence). After removal of 7 bases from V and 1 base from J, the junction contained 10 bases not matched to a gene. This CDR3 has 16 residues.

This rearrangement joins TRBV19 to TRBJ2-1, with unresolved D. The V and J ends lost 1 base and 5 bases respectively, with 9 bases between them. The germline V gene encodes CDR1 LNHDA and CDR2 SQIVND (reference sequence). This CDR3 is built from 14 residues. For the CDR3, the DNA is TGTGCCAGTAGTATAGCCGGCAGAGACAATGAGCAGTTCTTC. Amino acids: CASSIAGRDNEQFF.

This chain connects TRBV18 to TRBJ2-1; 11 bases align to TRBD2. Looked up from germline, CDR1 is KGHSH and CDR2 is LQKENI. The length of the CDR3 is 16 residues. With V trimmed by 2 bases and J by 6 bases, 6 bases remained unmatched. The CDR3 nucleotides are TGTGCCAGCTCACCATCCGGGACTAGCGGTATCAATGAGCAGTTCTTC. It translates to CASSPSGTSGINEQFF.

This clone was found once. V usage is TRBV5-1 and J usage is TRBJ1-4; TRBD1 agrees at 7 bases. V lost 3 bases to trimming and J lost 3 bases; unmatched junction nucleotides: 5. CDR3 size: 15 residues. The germline CDR1 and CDR2 sequences are SGHRS and YFSETQ. The CDR3 bases are TGCGCCAGCAGCTCTCAGGGGGGCCCTAATGAAAAACTGTTTTTT. It is translated as CASSSQGGPNEKLFF.

This clone was counted between two and nine times. The chain joins TRBV18 to TRBJ1-5; D possibly corresponds to TRBD1 (5 bases). The germline V and J ends were trimmed by 3 bases and 2 bases, with 8 bases remaining between them. The CDR3 covers 14 residues. Germline CDR1 reads KGHSH; CDR2 reads LQKENI. This CDR3 is CASSPGGGNQPQHF. The CDR3, as DNA: TGTGCCAGCTCACCCGGGGGTGGCAATCAGCCCCAGCATTTT.

This clone was found a few times. V usage is TRBV7-3 and J usage is TRBJ1-4; 10 nucleotides match TRBD1. Losses at the gene ends were 1 base for V and 8 bases for J; bases not matched to a gene: 7. Germline assignment: CDR1 SGHTA and CDR2 FQGTGA. The CDR3 is 16 residues long. This CDR3 reads CASSLMGPGQGEKLFF. CDR3 sequence (DNA): TGTGCCAGCAGCTTAATGGGGCCGGGACAGGGGGAAAAACTGTTTTTT.

The rearrangement links TRBV25-1 to TRBJ2-3, with TRBD2 matching over 11 bases. The germline gives CDR1 MGHDK, CDR2 SYGVNS. The J segment lost 5 bases and the V segment lost 3 bases, leaving 4 bases of the junction unmatched. The CDR3 length is 15 residues. CDR3 in amino acids: CASSDPSGGKDTQYF. The CDR3 nucleotides are TGTGCCAGCAGTGATCCTAGCGGGGGGAAAGATACGCAGTATTTT. The entire variable domain, with the rest obtained from reference TRBV25-1 and TRBJ2-3, is as follows: EADIYQTPRYLVIGTGKKITLECSQTMGHDKMYWYQQDPGMELHLIHYSYGVNSTEKGDLSSESTVSRIRTEHFPLTLESARPSHTSQYLCASSDPSGGKDTQYFGPGTRLTVL.

This clone has a handful of counts. This chain links TRBV3-1 (or the pseudogene TRBV3-2) with TRBJ1-3; TRBD1 aligns across 7 bases. CDR1 is LGHDT, CDR2 YNNKEL, per germline (reference sequence). The CDR3 spans 17 residues. Germline trimming cut 2 bases from V and 3 bases from J; bases unmatched to any gene: 10. CDR3 nucleotide sequence: TGTGCCAGCAGCCAACCAATTTACAGGGGTAATGGAAACACCATATATTTT. It encodes CASSQPIYRGNGNTIYF.

The chain is built from TRBV6-5 and TRBJ2-2, with a weak D call TRBD1 (6 bases). Trimming took 6 bases from V and 8 from J, leaving 13 bases between them. From germline, CDR1 is MNHEY and CDR2 SVGAGI. This CDR3 is built from 13 residues. The CDR3 here is CASRRQDIGELFF. CDR3 DNA sequence: TGTGCCAGCAGAAGACAGGACATAGGGGAGCTGTTTTTT.

The chain links TRBV5-1 to TRBJ2-4; D may be TRBD2 (8 bases). Germline V CDR1 and CDR2: SGHRS, YFSETQ. The CDR3 sequence is 16 residues long. Trimming took off 4 bases at V and 0 bases at J, with 14 bases between the two ends. The CDR3: CASSPGGTVAKNIQYF. The CDR3 bases are TGCGCCAGCAGCCCGGGGGGGACAGTAGCCAAAAACATTCAGTACTTC. Together with reference TRBV5-1 and TRBJ2-4, the CDR3 gives the full variable domain: KAGVTQTPRYLIKTRGQQVTLSCSPISGHRSVSWYQQTPGQGLQFLFEYFSETQRNKGNFPGRFSGRQFSNSRSEMNVSTLELGDSALYLCASSPGGTVAKNIQYFGAGTRLSVL.

The gene calls are TRBV9 and TRBJ2-3; no reliable D call. V was trimmed by 5 bases and J by 1 base, leaving 17 bases between them. Germline V gene lookup returns CDR1 SGDLS and CDR2 YYNGEE. This CDR3 has 16 residues. The CDR3 DNA reads TGTGCCAGCAGGTCCGGCCCCGACCTGGGCACAGATACGCAGTATTTT. Its protein is CASRSGPDLGTDTQYF.